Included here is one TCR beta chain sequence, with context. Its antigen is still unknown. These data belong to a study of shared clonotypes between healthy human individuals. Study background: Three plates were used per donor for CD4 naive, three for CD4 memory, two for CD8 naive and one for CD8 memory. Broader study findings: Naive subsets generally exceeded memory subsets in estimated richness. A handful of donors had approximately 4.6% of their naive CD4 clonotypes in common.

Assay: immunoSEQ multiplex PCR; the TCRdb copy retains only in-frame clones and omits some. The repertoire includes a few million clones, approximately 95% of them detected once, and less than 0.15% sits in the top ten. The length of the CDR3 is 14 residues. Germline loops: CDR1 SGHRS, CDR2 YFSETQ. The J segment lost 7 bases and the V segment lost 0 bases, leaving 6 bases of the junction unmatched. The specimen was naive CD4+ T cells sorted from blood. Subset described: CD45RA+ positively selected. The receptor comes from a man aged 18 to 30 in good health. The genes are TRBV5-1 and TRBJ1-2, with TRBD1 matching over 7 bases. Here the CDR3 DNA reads TGCGCCAGCAGCTTGGCCGACAGGGAAGCTGGCTACACCTTC. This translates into CASSLADREAGYTF.